The clone carrying this T cell receptor beta chain occurred a few times. Its antigen is unidentified. These data come from a study of T cell responses to AZD1222 COVID-19 vaccine. Looking at the study overall: Second doses at about 4 or about 12 weeks were pooled.

Sequencing was performed with immunoSEQ multiplex PCR; in TCRdb, only in-frame clones are kept and a portion is missing. Altogether 110,000 to 150,000 clones are present, approximately 94% being singletons, with the ten largest covering about 9.1%. CDR1 is KGHSH, CDR2 LQKENI, per germline. The CDR3 extends over 15 amino acids. Unmatched junction bases numbered 3, after V lost 2 bases and J lost 0 bases. Notes on the study in general: Scientists sampled the repertoires only once the peak T cell response had passed. Elevations in Spike-specific TCR breadth and depth followed administration of two AZD1222 doses.

The source was peripheral blood, collected on day 0 of AZD1222 vaccination. This chain links TRBV18 with TRBJ1-2; TRBD1 agrees at 7 bases. This receptor was obtained from an adult in good health. The CDR3 sequence is CASSPWGQSNYGYTF. DNA of the CDR3: TGTGCCAGCTCACCATGGGGACAGTCTAACTATGGCTACACCTTC.